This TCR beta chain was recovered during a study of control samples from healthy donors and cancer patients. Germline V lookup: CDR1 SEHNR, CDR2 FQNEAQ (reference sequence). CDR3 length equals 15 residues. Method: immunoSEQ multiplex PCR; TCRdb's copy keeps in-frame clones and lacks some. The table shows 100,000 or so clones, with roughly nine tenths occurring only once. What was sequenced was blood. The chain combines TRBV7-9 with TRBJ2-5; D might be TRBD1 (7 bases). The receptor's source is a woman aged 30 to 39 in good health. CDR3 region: CQTLGRQGGRETQYF. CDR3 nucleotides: TGTCAAACACTGGGGAGACAGGGAGGCCGAGAGACCCAGTACTTC.